The rows below give T cell receptor beta chains drawn from one sample of a study of T cell responses to AZD1222 COVID-19 vaccine. The repertoire was sequenced with immunoSEQ multiplex PCR; TCRdb's copy has only in-frame clones and lacks some. The sample includes around 170,000 clones, less than 95% seen only once; the top ten take 1.5%. The sample consisted of peripheral blood, taken on day 0 of AZD1222 vaccination. These receptors were taken from an adult in good health. Each CDR3 is given with its conserved first and last residue. The D gene is left open where the match is weak. A clone size is listed for some rows: how often the clone was seen (once, few, many), or a class if it is expanded.

j_call d_call clone_size v_call cdr3_aa cdr3_nt
TRBJ2-3 - few TRBV4-2 CASSQVSGGVIKTDTQYF TGTGCCAGCAGCCAAGTGAGTGGGGGTGTAATTAAGACAGATACGCAGTATTTT
TRBJ1-5 TRBD1 - TRBV4-1 CASSPGTGNSNQPQHF TGCGCCAGCAGCCCAGGGACAGGGAATAGCAATCAGCCCCAGCATTTT
TRBJ2-3 - - TRBV5-4 CASSLRTEASTDTQYF TGTGCCAGCAGCTTGAGAACAGAGGCTAGCACAGATACGCAGTATTTT
TRBJ1-3 TRBD1 - TRBV30 CAWSAGTGGIGNTIYF TGTGCCTGGAGTGCCGGGACAGGGGGGATTGGAAACACCATATATTTT
TRBJ1-2 - - TRBV9 CASPRTAAYGYTF TGTGCCAGCCCCCGGACAGCGGCGTATGGCTACACCTTC
TRBJ2-3 - - TRBV5-1 CASSLAAAINTDTQYF TGCGCCAGCAGCTTGGCAGCAGCGATCAACACAGATACGCAGTATTTT
TRBJ1-1 - - TRBV5-1 CASSTGHGNTEAFF TGCGCCAGCAGCACTGGACATGGGAACACTGAAGCTTTCTTT
TRBJ2-7 - - TRBV11-3 CASSSLVRNEQYF TGTGCCAGCAGCTCACTAGTCAGGAACGAGCAGTACTTC
TRBJ1-1 TRBD1 - TRBV7-3 CASSANRGNTEAFF TGTGCCAGCAGCGCAAACAGGGGAAACACTGAAGCTTTCTTT
TRBJ1-2 TRBD1 once TRBV5-6 CASKVRTGQGDFGYGYTF TGTGCCAGCAAGGTGAGGACGGGACAGGGGGACTTCGGCTATGGCTACACCTTC
TRBJ1-3 TRBD1 - TRBV6-2/TRBV6-3 CASSGDRGTSWNTIYF TGTGCCAGCAGTGGCGACAGGGGAACGAGCTGGAACACCATATATTTT
TRBJ1-2 - - TRBV28 CASSLSEYGYTF TGTGCCAGCAGTTTAAGCGAGTATGGCTACACCTTC
TRBJ1-1 - - TRBV28 CASSLAGSTEAFF TGTGCCAGCAGTTTGGCAGGGTCCACTGAAGCTTTCTTT
TRBJ1-5 - - TRBV25-1 CASSEPGSNQPQHF TGTGCCAGCAGTGAACCAGGGAGCAATCAGCCCCAGCATTTT
TRBJ1-4 - - TRBV5-1 CASSLVPGEKLFF TGCGCCAGCAGCTTGGTCCCAGGTGAAAAACTGTTTTTT
TRBJ2-7 TRBD1 - TRBV16 CASSQPDRGGEQYF TGTGCCAGCAGCCAGCCGGACAGGGGAGGGGAGCAGTACTTC
TRBJ2-3 TRBD2 - TRBV6-1 CASSDISGGDTQYF TGTGCCAGCAGTGACATTTCGGGGGGGGATACGCAGTATTTT
TRBJ1-3 - - TRBV18 CASSPDGPSGNTIYF TGTGCCAGCTCACCAGACGGCCCATCTGGAAACACCATATATTTT
TRBJ1-1 TRBD1 once TRBV3-1/TRBV3-2 CASSPTGVTEAFF TGTGCCAGCAGCCCCACAGGGGTAACTGAAGCTTTCTTT
TRBJ1-4 TRBD1 - TRBV29-1 CSVAGGVGEKLFF TGCAGCGTTGCAGGGGGCGTAGGGGAAAAACTGTTTTTT
TRBJ1-5 - - TRBV12-3/TRBV12-4 CASSLVAQPQHF TGTGCCAGCAGTTTAGTTGCTCAGCCCCAGCATTTT
TRBJ2-7 TRBD2 - TRBV13 CASSSGGAAYEQYF TGTGCCAGCAGCTCCGGGGGGGCGGCCTACGAGCAGTACTTC
TRBJ1-1 - - TRBV3-1/TRBV3-2 CASSHGKLRVNTEAFF TGTGCCAGCAGCCACGGCAAGTTACGGGTGAACACTGAAGCTTTCTTT
TRBJ2-5 - - TRBV18 CASSNQETQYF TGTGCCAGCTCAAACCAAGAGACCCAGTACTTC
TRBJ1-6 - - TRBV19 CASTSDPNHSPLHF TGTGCCAGTACCTCGGATCCCAATCATTCACCCCTCCACTTT
TRBJ1-4 - - TRBV15 CATRRGRTDEKLFF TGTGCCACCAGAAGGGGTAGGACAGATGAAAAACTGTTTTTT
TRBJ2-7 TRBD1 - TRBV20-1 CSASGGGTGGYEQYF TGCAGTGCTAGTGGGGGAGGGACAGGGGGTTACGAGCAGTACTTC
TRBJ1-1 - - TRBV6-1 CASSEGVESTEAFF TGTGCCAGCAGTGAAGGGGTTGAGAGCACTGAAGCTTTCTTT
TRBJ1-5 TRBD1 - TRBV15 CATSGQGQPQHF TGTGCCACCAGCGGACAGGGCCAGCCCCAGCATTTT
TRBJ2-7 TRBD2 - TRBV11-2 CASSFSGGTSYEQYF TGTGCCAGCAGTTTTAGCGGGGGGACTTCCTACGAGCAGTACTTC
TRBJ1-4 - - TRBV7-9 CASSSRGSPTNEKLFF TGTGCCAGCAGCTCCCGGGGGAGCCCAACTAATGAAAAACTGTTTTTT
TRBJ1-1 - - TRBV2 CASSEGKAGRMNTEAFF TGTGCCAGCAGTGAAGGAAAGGCAGGACGCATGAACACTGAAGCTTTCTTT
TRBJ2-1 TRBD2 - TRBV7-3 CASSLGTSGFNEQFF TGTGCCAGCAGCTTAGGGACTAGTGGTTTCAATGAGCAGTTCTTC
TRBJ1-2 - - TRBV5-6 CASSLMGRWNYGYTF TGTGCCAGCAGCTTAATGGGGAGATGGAACTATGGCTACACCTTC
TRBJ1-1 - - TRBV6-5 CASSYGGQNTEAFF TGTGCCAGCAGTTACGGAGGACAGAACACTGAAGCTTTCTTT